A single sample gave rise to the 30 T cell receptor beta chains below, sequenced in a study of T cells after yellow fever vaccination. TCRdb fed the 5' RACE reads into MiXCR, producing one record per CDR3 protein. The table records under 150,000 distinct CDR3 sequences, about 7.7% of them present only once. The sample in question was CD4+ T cells sorted from PBMCs, obtained 5 days after the yellow fever booster vaccination. The origin of the receptors is a young man who received the YFV17D yellow fever vaccine.

This clonotype was seen more than once but under ten times. The chain links TRBV12-3 or TRBV12-4 to TRBJ2-1; 9 bases match TRBD2. With 7 bases clipped from V and 2 bases from J, the junction kept 12 bases outside the gene matches. The CDR3 consists of 17 residues. For the CDR3, the DNA is TGTGCCAGCATCGGGGGGAGTAGCGGGAGCCCCTACAATGAGCAGTTCTTC. This codes for CASIGGSSGSPYNEQFF.

This clonotype has at least ten counts. The chain combines TRBV7-8 with TRBJ2-7; no firm D call. Trimming took 1 base from V and 9 from J, leaving 10 bases between them. The germline V gene has CDR1 SGHVS and CDR2 FQNEAQ. This CDR3 is built from 12 residues. The CDR3 region is CASSLEVGVQYF. The CDR3 coding sequence is TGTGCCAGCAGCTTAGAGGTCGGAGTGCAGTACTTC.

This clonotype was counted at least ten times. The chain uses TRBV7-8 and TRBJ2-2; no reliable D call. Germline CDR1 is SGHVS and CDR2 is FQNEAQ. CDR3 length: 14 residues. V lost 3 bases to trimming and J lost 5 bases, with 10 bases between them. CDR3 residues: CASSFGMKTGELFF. The CDR3 region has the DNA TGTGCCAGCAGCTTCGGTATGAAGACCGGGGAGCTGTTTTTT.

This clonotype was detected ten times or more. The chain carries TRBV2 and TRBJ1-5; 8 bases agree with TRBD1. The V gene end was trimmed by 2 bases and the J gene end by 2 bases; junction bases not matched to a gene: 2. This CDR3 comprises 15 residues. In germline, CDR1 is SNHLY, CDR2 FYNNEI. CDR3 nucleotides: TGTGCCAGCAGTGAACCGGGACAGGGCAATCAGCCCCAGCATTTT. This gives the protein CASSEPGQGNQPQHF.

In regard to this clonotype: Just one base apart from a much larger clone, this may be a read error. This chain uses TRBV12-3 or TRBV12-4 with TRBJ2-3, with 8 bases fitting TRBD2. The V gene end was trimmed by 7 bases and the J gene end by 6 bases; junction bases not matched to a gene: 9. The CDR3 covers 14 residues. The CDR3 DNA is TGTGCCAGCACCCCGGGGGGGGTTAACGATACGCAGTATTTT. Amino acid sequence: CASTPGGVNDTQYF.

This clonotype occurred many times. The CDR3 region is CASSLVAGQVGDTQYF. The DNA for the CDR3 is TGTGCCAGCAGCTTGGTAGCTGGACAAGTGGGAGATACGCAGTATTTT. The chain recombines TRBV5-5 with TRBJ2-3; a weak D match, TRBD1 (5 bases). Germline-derived CDR1 and CDR2 are SGHKS and YYEKEE (reference sequence). Trimming cost V 0 bases and J 5 bases, with 16 bases left between them. This CDR3 is built from 16 residues.

This clonotype was seen many times. This chain's CDR3 is CSASSGTSTHNEQFF. Here the CDR3 DNA reads TGCAGTGCTAGTTCAGGGACTAGCACGCACAATGAGCAGTTCTTC. The rearrangement links TRBV20-1 to TRBJ2-1, with 9 nucleotides matching TRBD2. Trimming at V came to 3 bases and at J to 5 bases, leaving 8 bases not matched to a gene. Germline loops: CDR1 DFQATT, CDR2 SNEGSKA (reference sequence). CDR3 size: 15 residues.

The chain combines TRBV5-1 with TRBJ2-5; weak D call: TRBD1 (5 bases). The CDR3 runs 15 residues. The V gene lost 2 bases and the J gene lost 4 bases, with 15 bases spanning the gap. Per germline, CDR1 SGHRS and CDR2 YFSETQ. The CDR3 nucleotides are TGCGCCAGCAGCTTACAGGCAGGGTCGGCAGAGACCCAGTACTTC. This encodes CASSLQAGSAETQYF.

A remark on this clonotype: A much larger clonotype is one base distant, so this may be a read error. The V gene is TRBV19, the J gene TRBJ2-1; TRBD2 matches 11 bases. CDR3 length: 15 residues. The germline V gene has CDR1 LNHDA and CDR2 SQIVND (reference sequence). V gave up 6 bases and J gave up 10 bases; unmatched junction bases: 11. In nucleotides, the CDR3 is TGTGCCAGTAGGGCGACTAGCGGGATCACAGGCGAGCAGTTCTTC. It yields the protein CASRATSGITGEQFF.

This clonotype was seen a few times. The genes are TRBV5-4 and TRBJ1-1; D unresolved. From germline, CDR1 is SGHNT and CDR2 YYREEE (reference sequence). The CDR3 covers 13 residues. V lost 2 bases to trimming and J lost 3 bases, with 8 bases between them. CDR3 DNA sequence: TGTGCCAGCAGCTTTTGGGAGGACACTGAAGCTTTCTTT. Protein sequence: CASSFWEDTEAFF.

This clonotype was seen many times. CDR3 DNA: TGCGCCAGCAGCTTGGGGGGGGCTAGCGGCTACAATGAGCAGTTCTTC. Protein product: CASSLGGASGYNEQFF. V is TRBV5-1 and J is TRBJ2-1; a possible D gene is TRBD2 (7 bases). Trimming left V 0 bases short and J 3 bases short, with 13 bases between. The germline gives CDR1 SGHRS, CDR2 YFSETQ. The CDR3 has 16 residues.

This clonotype was counted ten times or more. The chain combines TRBV7-3 with TRBJ1-6, with D maybe TRBD1 (6 bases). The V gene lost 4 bases and the J gene lost 10 bases, with 14 bases spanning the gap. Germline V gene sequence: CDR1 SGHTA, CDR2 FQGTGA. There are 14 residues in the CDR3. CDR3 sequence reads: CASSSQGKGSPLHF. Here the CDR3 DNA reads TGTGCCAGCAGCTCGCAGGGGAAGGGGTCACCCCTCCACTTT.

This clonotype was counted ten times or more. This rearrangement joins TRBV15 to TRBJ2-1; 8 bases match TRBD2. V lost 5 bases, J lost 8 bases, and 17 bases stayed unmatched. Germline values: CDR1 LNHNV, CDR2 YYDKDF (reference sequence). CDR3 length equals 17 residues. The CDR3 here is CATSGLSGMGGFDEQFF. CDR3 sequence (DNA): TGTGCCACCAGCGGACTTAGCGGGATGGGGGGTTTCGATGAGCAGTTCTTC.

This clonotype was counted between two and nine times. V and J are TRBV20-1 and TRBJ1-3; TRBD1 matches 7 bases. The germline gives CDR1 DFQATT, CDR2 SNEGSKA (reference sequence). This CDR3 comprises 17 residues. V lost 0 bases and J lost 1; bases outside the gene matches: 9. CDR3 protein: CSARDRAGTVSGNTIYF. The CDR3 region has the DNA TGCAGTGCTAGAGACCGAGCCGGGACAGTTTCTGGAAACACCATATATTTT.

This clonotype showed up many times. This chain connects TRBV5-1 to TRBJ2-3; maybe TRBD2 (6 bases). The V end was cut by 4 bases, the J end by 0 bases, with 15 bases between. CDR3 length: 16 residues. Germline CDR1 SGHRS, CDR2 YFSETQ. DNA of the CDR3: TGCGCCAGCAGCGTCCCCGGGACTGCCAGCACAGATACGCAGTATTTT. Translated: CASSVPGTASTDTQYF.

This clonotype was seen many times. CDR3 sequence reads: CASSSGTYGQPQHF. The CDR3 DNA reads TGTGCCAGCAGCTCCGGGACTTACGGACAGCCCCAGCATTTT. The J gene is TRBJ1-5, the V gene TRBV7-2; D possibly corresponds to TRBD1 (5 bases). CDR3 length: 14 residues. Trimming shortened V by 4 bases and J by 7 bases, and 14 bases separated the two germline ends. Per the germline V gene, CDR1 is SGHTA and CDR2 is FQGNSA. The full variable domain, rest sourced from reference TRBV7-2 and TRBJ1-5, is GAGVSQSPSNKVTEKGKDVELRCDPISGHTALYWYRQSLGQGLEFLIYFQGNSAPDKSGLPSDRFSAERTGGSVSTLTIQRTQQEDSAVYLCASSSGTYGQPQHFGDGTRLSIL.

This clonotype showed up just once. The rearrangement joins TRBV4-1 to TRBJ2-5; tentatively, D is TRBD2 (6 bases). Looked up from germline, CDR1 is MGHRA and CDR2 is YSYEKL. The V end was cut by 0 bases, the J end by 6 bases, with 17 bases between. The CDR3 is made up of 16 amino acids. Here the CDR3 DNA reads TGCGCCAGCAGCCAAGACCCTTTCGGGGGATCAAAGACCCAGTACTTC. This sequence encodes CASSQDPFGGSKTQYF.

This clonotype was seen many times. The CDR3 here is CSARVPSTDTQYF. CDR3 sequence (DNA): TGCAGTGCTAGAGTCCCTAGCACAGATACGCAGTATTTT. The V and J genes are TRBV20-1 and TRBJ2-3, with D hard to call. The length of the CDR3 is 13 residues. The germline V and J ends were trimmed by 1 base and 0 bases, with 5 bases remaining between them. Germline lookup yields CDR1 DFQATT and CDR2 SNEGSKA (reference sequence).

This clonotype was observed a few times. This sequence joins TRBV7-2 and TRBJ2-3, with a possible D match to TRBD2 (6 bases). The CDR3 length is 14 residues. CDR1 SGHTA and CDR2 FQGNSA come from the germline V gene. Between the trimmed V and J ends, which lost 7 bases and 3 bases, there was a span of 14 bases. The CDR3 bases are TGTGCCAGCACCCGTCGGCGGGAAACAGATACGCAGTATTTT. Translating gives CASTRRRETDTQYF.

In this sample, this clonotype turned up a few times. CDR3 bases: TGTGCCAGCAGCCCGACCGGGACAGGCTATTCACCCCTCCACTTT. Residues: CASSPTGTGYSPLHF. This chain uses TRBV7-9 with TRBJ1-6, with 8 bases identical to TRBD1. Germline CDR1 SEHNR, CDR2 FQNEAQ (reference sequence). After removal of 5 bases from V and 8 bases from J, the junction contained 8 bases not matched to a gene. This CDR3 is 15 amino acids long. Using reference TRBV7-9 and TRBJ1-6 for the parts outside the CDR3, the full variable domain is DTGVSQNPRHKITKRGQNVTFRCDPISEHNRLYWYRQTLGQGPEFLTYFQNEAQLEKSRLLSDRFSAERPKGSFSTLEIQRTEQGDSAMYLCASSPTGTGYSPLHFGNGTRLTVT.

This clonotype has ten or more counts. The gene calls are TRBV20-1 and TRBJ2-3, with D tentatively TRBD2 (5 bases). The CDR3 is made up of 16 amino acids. V lost 6 bases to trimming and J lost 4 bases, with 23 bases between them. Looked up from germline, CDR1 is DFQATT and CDR2 is SNEGSKA (reference sequence). CDR3 protein: CSAEEGASSSPDTQYF. DNA of the CDR3: TGCAGTGCAGAAGAGGGCGCTAGCAGTAGCCCAGATACGCAGTATTTT.

This clonotype was detected many times. This chain links TRBV5-1 with TRBJ1-2; 8 positions agree with TRBD1. V trimming: 2 bases; J trimming: 0 bases; junction bases outside the gene matches: 0. This CDR3 is built from 14 residues. Germline CDR1 is SGHRS and CDR2 is YFSETQ. The CDR3 protein is CASSLQGANYGYTF. The CDR3, as DNA: TGCGCCAGCAGCTTACAGGGGGCTAACTATGGCTACACCTTC.

Ten or more counts support this clonotype. V and J are TRBV29-1 and TRBJ2-1; TRBD1 might be the D (7 bases). This CDR3 region has 12 residues. V was pared by 6 bases and J by 6 bases, with 12 bases between. CDR1 SQVTM and CDR2 ANQGSEA come from the germline V gene. The CDR3 here is CSVRDSPNEQFF. The CDR3 nucleotides read TGCAGCGTGCGGGACAGTCCCAATGAGCAGTTCTTC.

This clonotype was detected only a few times. J is TRBJ2-3 and V is TRBV5-1, with 14 bases fitting TRBD2. The CDR3 has 16 amino acids. V gave up 3 bases and J gave up 5 bases; unmatched junction bases: 5. The germline CDR1 and CDR2 sequences are SGHRS and YFSETQ. CDR3 in amino acids: CASSSGLAGGVDTQYF. CDR3 DNA sequence: TGCGCCAGCAGCTCAGGACTAGCGGGAGGAGTAGATACGCAGTATTTT.

This clonotype occurred many times. The genes are TRBV5-1 and TRBJ1-6; possible D gene TRBD1, 5 bases. V dropped 4 bases and J dropped 7 bases, with 15 bases sitting between them. CDR1 and CDR2 (germline): SGHRS, YFSETQ. The CDR3 covers 15 residues. The CDR3 DNA sequence: TGCGCCAGCAGCCCCGAGACAGACAAGAATTCACCCCTCCACTTT. It is translated as CASSPETDKNSPLHF.

This clonotype was picked up many times. V usage is TRBV3-1 and J usage is TRBJ1-4; 7 bases agree with TRBD1. V gave up 1 base and J gave up 7 bases; unmatched junction bases: 3. Looked up from germline, CDR1 is LGHDT and CDR2 is YNNKEL (reference sequence). There are 14 residues in the CDR3. In DNA form, the CDR3 reads TGTGCCAGCAGCCAAGCAGGGGGAGGTGAAAAACTGTTTTTT. Translated: CASSQAGGGEKLFF.

This clonotype was recorded at least ten times. The chain links TRBV12-3 or TRBV12-4 to TRBJ1-1, with 9 nucleotides matching TRBD1. V trimming: 5 bases; J trimming: 6 bases; junction bases outside the gene matches: 7. CDR3 length: 14 residues. Written as DNA, the CDR3 is TGTGCCAGCAGTCTGGACAGGGGAATTGCTGAAGCTTTCTTT. Its translation: CASSLDRGIAEAFF.

The chain has TRBV20-1 and TRBJ2-1; 12 bases match TRBD2. CDR1 and CDR2 from the germline V gene are DFQATT and SNEGSKA (reference sequence). The CDR3 is made up of 16 amino acids. J was trimmed by 7 bases and V by 3 bases; bases with no gene match: 10. CDR3 in DNA: TGCAGTGCTAGTTGGCGACTAGCGGGAGTCTTAAATGAGCAGTTCTTC. It is translated as CSASWRLAGVLNEQFF.

This clonotype was seen ten or more times. This chain connects TRBV20-1 to TRBJ2-5; TRBD1 aligns across 11 bases. The CDR3 extends over 16 amino acids. Per germline, CDR1 DFQATT and CDR2 SNEGSKA (reference sequence). Trimming removed 2 bases from V and 4 bases from J; junction bases left unmatched: 9. CDR3 DNA: TGCAGTGCTAGAAAAAACCCGGACAGGGGGCTAGAGACCCAGTACTTC. As protein: CSARKNPDRGLETQYF.

This clonotype has at least ten counts. The rearrangement joins TRBV12-3 or TRBV12-4 to TRBJ2-1; 11 nucleotides match TRBD1. V dropped 6 bases and J dropped 7; count of bases not matched to a gene: 8. The CDR3 sequence is 15 residues long. DNA of the CDR3: TGTGCCAGCAGCCTCCGGACAGGGGGCACGAATGAGCAGTTCTTC. As protein: CASSLRTGGTNEQFF.